What follows describes a single T cell receptor (beta chain). These data are taken from a study of blood T cell repertoires in COVID-19. On the study more broadly: Donors in the United States, Italy and Spain gave samples during acute or convalescent COVID-19.

V was cut by 3 bases and J by 2 bases, with 8 bases left in between. This CDR3 comprises 14 residues. Germline V lookup: CDR1 KGHSH, CDR2 LQKENI. In the original analysis: Using reference gene primer amplification, nucleated cell counts were estimated. Profiling relied on immunoSEQ multiplex PCR, and the TCRdb table lists in-frame clones only, not all of them. That table furnishes V, J and clone size, whereas the DNA furnished D and trimming. Among approximately 110,000 clones listed, more than 65% were seen once. Sequenced input: peripheral blood. The clonotype originates from a woman older than 75 with active or convalescent COVID-19. The chain combines TRBV18 with TRBJ1-5; D ambiguous. CDR3 protein: CASSPKGGNQPQHF. The CDR3 coding sequence is TGTGCCAGCTCACCGAAGGGAGGCAATCAGCCCCAGCATTTT. The full variable domain, with the rest looked up from reference TRBV18 and TRBJ1-5, is NAGVMQNPRHLVRRRGQEARLRCSPMKGHSHVYWYRQLPEEGLKFMVYLQKENIIDESGMPKERFSAEFPKEGPSILRIQQVVRGDSAAYFCASSPKGGNQPQHFGDGTRLSIL.